The 18 T cell receptor beta chains below all came from one sample that was sequenced in a study of control samples from healthy donors and cancer patients. Profiled with immunoSEQ multiplex PCR; TCRdb holds only in-frame clones, not every one. The table records around 130,000 clones, about 88% of them present only once. Sample: blood. The receptors here all came from a man aged 50 to 60 in good health.

The DNA for the CDR3 is TGTGCCAGCAGTTTAAGGGGCCGGGGTTTTAATTCACCCCTCCACTTT. It specifies CASSLRGRGFNSPLHF. The rearrangement uses TRBV27 and TRBJ1-6; tentative D call: TRBD1 (5 bases). The CDR3 consists of 16 residues. Trimming pared 2 bases from V and 6 bases from J, leaving 14 bases between. CDR1 is MNHEY, CDR2 SMNVEV, per germline (reference sequence).

The V and J genes are TRBV27 and TRBJ1-6, with 8 bases identical to TRBD1. Trimming removed 1 base from V and 3 bases from J; junction bases left unmatched: 5. The germline CDR1 and CDR2 sequences are MNHEY and SMNVEV (reference sequence). The CDR3 runs 17 residues. The CDR3, as DNA: TGTGCCAGCAGTTTATGGGTCGACAGGGGCTATAATTCACCCCTCCACTTT. Protein: CASSLWVDRGYNSPLHF.

As DNA, the CDR3 is TGTGCCAGCAGCACCGCACAGGGTGAAGCTTTCTTT. Translation: CASSTAQGEAFF. The V gene is TRBV7-9, the J gene TRBJ1-1, with D maybe TRBD1 (6 bases). Germline CDR1 reads SEHNR; CDR2 reads FQNEAQ (reference sequence). V shed 5 bases and J shed 7 bases, with 11 bases lying between them. This CDR3 contains 12 residues.

The rearrangement joins TRBV5-1 to TRBJ2-5; D might be TRBD2 (6 bases). This CDR3 spans 15 amino acids. The V end was cut by 0 bases, the J end by 5 bases, with 14 bases between. Looked up from germline, CDR1 is SGHRS and CDR2 is YFSETQ. The CDR3 loop reads CASSLAGGDGETQYF. CDR3 nucleotide sequence: TGCGCCAGCAGCTTGGCCGGAGGGGATGGGGAGACCCAGTACTTC.

This sequence joins TRBV20-1 and TRBJ1-3; D is unresolved. The CDR3 extends over 11 amino acids. V dropped 4 bases and J dropped 7 bases, with 8 bases sitting between them. The germline V gene encodes CDR1 DFQATT and CDR2 SNEGSKA (reference sequence). The CDR3 region is CSANAPNTIYF. The CDR3 DNA reads as TGCAGTGCTAACGCCCCTAACACCATATATTTT.

V usage is TRBV7-8 and J usage is TRBJ2-7; TRBD2 is a possible D gene (6 bases). V lost 7 bases, J lost 12 bases, and 25 bases lay in between. In germline, CDR1 is SGHVS, CDR2 FQNEAQ. CDR3 length equals 14 residues. Here the CDR3 reads CASNGGQGLGRVYF. The CDR3 bases are TGTGCCAGCAACGGAGGCCAGGGACTCGGGAGAGTGTACTTC.

This clone was seen a few times. V usage is TRBV6-2 or TRBV6-3 and J usage is TRBJ2-7; a weak D match, TRBD2 (6 bases). The germline V gene encodes CDR1 MNHEY and CDR2 SVGEGT. The CDR3 totals 15 residues. The germline V and J ends were trimmed by 6 bases and 3 bases, with 18 bases remaining between them. The CDR3 spells CASSWDSHTLYEQYF. In nucleotides, the CDR3 is TGTGCCAGCAGCTGGGACTCCCACACCCTCTACGAGCAGTACTTC.

This sequence joins TRBV5-6 and TRBJ2-7, with 9 nucleotides matching TRBD2. J lost 2 bases, V lost 4 bases, and 10 bases had no gene match. CDR3 length: 16 amino acids. Germline V CDR1 and CDR2: SGHDT, YYEEEE. CDR3 sequence reads: CASSTTAGGPPYEQYF. In DNA form, the CDR3 reads TGTGCCAGCAGCACCACAGCGGGGGGACCCCCCTACGAGCAGTACTTC. The variable domain in full, with the rest retrieved from reference TRBV5-6 and TRBJ2-7, is DAGVTQSPTHLIKTRGQQVTLRCSPKSGHDTVSWYQQALGQGPQFIFQYYEEEERQRGNFPDRFSGHQFPNYSSELNVNALLLGDSALYLCASSTTAGGPPYEQYFGPGTRLTVT.

V is TRBV5-1 and J is TRBJ2-6; D gene ambiguous. Germline CDR1 is SGHRS and CDR2 is YFSETQ. CDR3 length: 17 amino acids. The V gene lost 4 bases and the J gene lost 2 bases, with 16 bases spanning the gap. CDR3 nucleotides: TGCGCCAGCAGCCTTATGGAGCTTTCTACTGGGGCCAACGTCCTGACTTTC. This codes for CASSLMELSTGANVLTF.

The chain carries TRBV4-1 and TRBJ2-7; D unresolved. The CDR3 loop spans 14 amino acids. V lost 6 bases and J lost 1, with 13 bases in between. The germline V gene has CDR1 MGHRA and CDR2 YSYEKL. The DNA of the CDR3 is TGCGCCAGCAGACTCGCACCCCTTTCCTACGAGCAGTACTTC. Translation gives CASRLAPLSYEQYF.

This clone has a handful of counts. The chain links TRBV10-3 to TRBJ2-6; weak D call: TRBD1 (6 bases). This CDR3 has 15 amino acids. The V and J ends lost 8 bases and 0 bases respectively, with 11 bases between them. The germline CDR1 and CDR2 sequences are ENHRY and SYGVKD. CDR3 sequence (DNA): TGTGCCATCGGACAGATTAGCTCTGGGGCCAACGTCCTGACTTTC. It is translated as CAIGQISSGANVLTF.

The genes are TRBV7-2 and TRBJ2-1; the D gene is possibly TRBD2 (5 bases). V lost 3 bases and J lost 0, with 15 bases in between. Germline-derived CDR1 and CDR2 are SGHTA and FQGNSA. The CDR3 runs 17 residues. The CDR3 DNA reads TGTGCCAGCAGCTTCCGGCTAGCCCACCTCTCCTACAATGAGCAGTTCTTC. Its translation: CASSFRLAHLSYNEQFF.

The chain combines TRBV25-1 with TRBJ1-3; no reliable D call. CDR1 MGHDK and CDR2 SYGVNS come from the germline V gene. Trimming stripped 1 base from V and 0 bases from J, with 10 bases between. This CDR3 is built from 16 residues. The CDR3 spells CASSESTRGSGNTIYF. CDR3 sequence (DNA): TGTGCCAGCAGTGAATCAACAAGAGGCTCTGGAAACACCATATATTTT.

This chain links TRBV14 with TRBJ2-5; possibly TRBD2 for D (6 bases). The CDR3 spans 14 residues. Germline V gene lookup returns CDR1 SGHDN and CDR2 FVKESK. Between the trimmed V and J ends, which lost 2 bases and 7 bases, there was a span of 14 bases. The CDR3 nucleotides are TGTGCCAGCAGCCAAAATCGTGTGGGGGGGACCCAGTACTTC. It is translated as CASSQNRVGGTQYF.

V gene TRBV11-3 combines with J gene TRBJ1-1; possible D gene TRBD1, 6 bases. Germline assignment: CDR1 SGHNT and CDR2 YENEEA. The CDR3 runs 16 residues. Trimming left V 2 bases short and J 6 bases short, with 19 bases between. CDR3 sequence reads: CASSLFVGGRKSEAFF. The DNA of the CDR3 is TGTGCCAGCAGCTTATTTGTCGGGGGGCGCAAATCTGAAGCTTTCTTT. Variable domain in full (rest from reference TRBV11-3 and TRBJ1-1): EAGVVQSPRYKIIEKKQPVAFWCNPISGHNTLYWYLQNLGQGPELLIRYENEEAVDDSQLPKDRFSAERLKGVDSTLKIQPAELGDSAVYLCASSLFVGGRKSEAFFGQGTRLTVV.

This clone was counted a single time. This rearrangement joins TRBV5-1 to TRBJ1-2; perhaps TRBD1 as D (5 bases). Trimming stripped 4 bases from V and 8 bases from J, with 12 bases between. This CDR3 has 12 amino acids. Germline CDR1 is SGHRS and CDR2 is YFSETQ. CDR3 in amino acids: CASSRSGDGYTF. The CDR3 coding sequence is TGCGCCAGCAGCAGGTCGGGGGACGGCTACACCTTC.

This chain joins TRBV3-1 (or the pseudogene TRBV3-2) and TRBJ1-6; perhaps TRBD1 as D (6 bases). Germline V gene lookup returns CDR1 LGHDT and CDR2 YNNKEL (reference sequence). Trimming removed 6 bases from V and 7 bases from J, with 19 bases in between. This CDR3 is 16 amino acids long. Written as DNA, the CDR3 is TGTGCCAGCAGACGTGGGGACACCTTATTCAATTCACCCCTCCACTTT. This gives the protein CASRRGDTLFNSPLHF.

The rearrangement uses TRBV6-5 and TRBJ1-2, with D perhaps matching TRBD1 (6 bases). There are 12 residues in the CDR3. V shed 7 bases and J shed 7 bases, with 13 bases lying between them. The germline CDR1 and CDR2 sequences are MNHEY and SVGAGI. The CDR3 region is CASTKQGGGYTF. DNA for the CDR3: TGTGCCAGCACCAAACAGGGAGGTGGCTACACCTTC.